This T cell receptor (beta chain) was captured in a study of blood T cell repertoires in COVID-19. For the study at large: PBMCs, B-cell-depleted T cells, or T cells provided the cDNA or gDNA that made up the material.

The junction had 9 bases not matched to a gene; V was cut back by 0 bases and J by 4 bases. This CDR3 has 16 residues. Germline values: CDR1 SGHDT, CDR2 YYEEEE. Per the original data handling: From reference gene primer amplification, estimates of nucleated cell counts were derived. The data were produced by immunoSEQ multiplex PCR, yet TCRdb's version contains in-frame clones alone and is incomplete. That table is the source of V, J and clone size, and D and trimming were worked out from the DNA. The sample has just under 95,000 clones; roughly 80% are singletons. This receptor was taken from a human donor in a cohort sampled during active COVID-19. The gene calls are TRBV5-6 and TRBJ1-2, with 7 bases matching TRBD1. The specimen was peripheral blood. The CDR3 coding sequence is TGTGCCAGCAGCTTGGCCGGGGAGACAGGGACCTATGGCTACACCTTC. Protein: CASSLAGETGTYGYTF.